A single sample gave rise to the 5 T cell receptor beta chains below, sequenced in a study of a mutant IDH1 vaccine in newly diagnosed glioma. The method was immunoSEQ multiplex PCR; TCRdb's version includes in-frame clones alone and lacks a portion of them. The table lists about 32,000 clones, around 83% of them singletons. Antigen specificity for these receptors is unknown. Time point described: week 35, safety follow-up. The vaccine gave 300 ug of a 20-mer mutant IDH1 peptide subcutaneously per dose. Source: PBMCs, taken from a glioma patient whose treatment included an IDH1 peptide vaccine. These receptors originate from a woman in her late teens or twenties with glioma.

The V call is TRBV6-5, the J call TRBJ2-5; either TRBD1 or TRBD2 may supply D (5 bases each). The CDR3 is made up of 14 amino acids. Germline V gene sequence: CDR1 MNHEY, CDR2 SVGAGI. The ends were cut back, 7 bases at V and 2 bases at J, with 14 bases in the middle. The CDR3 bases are TGTGCCAGCAAGCTCAAGAGGGGACAAGAGACCCAGTACTTC. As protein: CASKLKRGQETQYF.

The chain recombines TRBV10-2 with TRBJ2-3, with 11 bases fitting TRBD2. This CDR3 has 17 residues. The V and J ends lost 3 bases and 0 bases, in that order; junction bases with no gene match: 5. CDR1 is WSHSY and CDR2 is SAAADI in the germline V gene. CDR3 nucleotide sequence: TGCGCCAGCAGTGACTGGGGACTAGCGGCTAGCACAGATACGCAGTATTTT. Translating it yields CASSDWGLAASTDTQYF.

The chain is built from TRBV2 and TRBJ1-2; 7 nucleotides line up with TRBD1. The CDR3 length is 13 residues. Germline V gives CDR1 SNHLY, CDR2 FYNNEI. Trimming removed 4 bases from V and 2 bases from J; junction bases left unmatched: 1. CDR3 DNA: TGTGCCAGCAGTGCGACAGGGAACTATGGCTACACCTTC. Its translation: CASSATGNYGYTF.

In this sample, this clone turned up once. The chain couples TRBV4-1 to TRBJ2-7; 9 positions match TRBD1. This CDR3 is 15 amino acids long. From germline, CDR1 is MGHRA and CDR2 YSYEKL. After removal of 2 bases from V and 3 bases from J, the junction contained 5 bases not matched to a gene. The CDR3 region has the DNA TGCGCCAGCAGCCAATTAGGACAGGGGAGCTACGAGCAGTACTTC. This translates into CASSQLGQGSYEQYF.

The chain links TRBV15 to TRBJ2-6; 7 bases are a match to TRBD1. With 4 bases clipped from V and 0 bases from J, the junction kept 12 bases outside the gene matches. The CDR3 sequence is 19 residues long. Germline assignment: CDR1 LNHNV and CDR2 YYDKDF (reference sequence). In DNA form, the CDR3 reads TGTGCCACCAGCACTTCCATCCGGGACAGCAGCTCTGGGGCCAACGTCCTGACTTTC. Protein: CATSTSIRDSSSGANVLTF.